This TCR beta chain comes out of a study of cytomegalovirus exposure and HLA in healthy donors. The ends were cut back, 6 bases at V and 4 bases at J, with 12 bases in the middle. The CDR3 loop spans 13 amino acids. Germline values: CDR1 MNHEY, CDR2 SVGAGI. Comments on this clone: The antigen is undetermined.

Study-level results: Common viral pathogens seemed, in a later analysis, to connect with several of the most significant clusters. In an earlier analysis, productive rearrangement rates for most beta V segments clustered near 87% or 30%. Later analysis demonstrated an association between a missense DCLRE1C variant and TCR beta V- and J-gene trimming.

Primers for the PCR totalled 60 Vbeta and 13 Jbeta. Generated by immunoSEQ multiplex PCR, the TCRdb table keeps only in-frame clones and is missing some. The sample data list roughly 90,000 clones. Sequencing was done on a sample of PBMCs. The V gene is TRBV6-5, the J gene TRBJ1-2; D remains unclear. This TCR was recovered from a man aged 45 to 65 in good health and CMV-seropositive. The CDR3 reads CASRQDLAYGYTF. CDR3 bases: TGTGCCAGCAGGCAAGACTTGGCCTATGGCTACACCTTC.